The clone carrying this TCR beta chain was seen a handful of times. The record originates from a study of Ad26.COV2.S vaccination and SARS-CoV-2 variants. Germline V CDR1 and CDR2: MNHNS, SASEGT. The CDR3 extends over 12 amino acids. Trimming took 2 bases from V and 2 from J, leaving 2 bases between them. The assay was immunoSEQ multiplex PCR, and TCRdb's table has in-frame clones only and misses some. The data show 350,000 to 600,000 clones, about nine tenths seen once. The treatment here: some 19 received Ad26.COV2.S at low or high dose, single or two shots; roughly five received placebo; per-sample allocation not given. All samples were drawn on day 63, counting from the first vaccine or placebo injection.

This sequence was found in a person aged 18 to 65 who received the Ad26.COV2.S COVID-19 vaccine or a placebo. The source was peripheral blood, collected in a trial of Ad26.COV2.S vaccine versus placebo. J is TRBJ2-3 and V is TRBV6-1; no definite D call. CDR3 region: CASSELTDTQYF. DNA for the CDR3: TGTGCCAGCAGTGAACTCACAGATACGCAGTATTTT.